Sequencing of this TCR beta chain was carried out in a study of blood T cell repertoires in COVID-19. Original processing methods: Estimated nucleated cell counts came from reference gene primer amplification. Data came from immunoSEQ multiplex PCR; TCRdb stores just in-frame clones and leaves some out. V and J calls and clone size follow that table, whereas D and trimming were derived from the DNA. The profile covers approximately 450,000 clones, with 70% to 90% appearing a single time and approximately 2% taken by the ten largest. Participant-reported clinical history was the basis for cohort assignment. Germline loops: CDR1 MNHEY, CDR2 SVGAGI. There are 15 residues in the CDR3. With V trimmed by 2 bases and J by 5 bases, 5 bases remained unmatched.

This clonotype was obtained from a woman between 18 and 29 years old with acute COVID-19. The chain combines TRBV6-5 with TRBJ2-5; 10 positions agree with TRBD2. Sequencing used PBMCs or T cells enriched from blood (not recorded which). The CDR3: CASSYQREGMETQYF. CDR3 nucleotides: TGTGCCAGCAGTTACCAGCGGGAGGGTATGGAGACCCAGTACTTC.